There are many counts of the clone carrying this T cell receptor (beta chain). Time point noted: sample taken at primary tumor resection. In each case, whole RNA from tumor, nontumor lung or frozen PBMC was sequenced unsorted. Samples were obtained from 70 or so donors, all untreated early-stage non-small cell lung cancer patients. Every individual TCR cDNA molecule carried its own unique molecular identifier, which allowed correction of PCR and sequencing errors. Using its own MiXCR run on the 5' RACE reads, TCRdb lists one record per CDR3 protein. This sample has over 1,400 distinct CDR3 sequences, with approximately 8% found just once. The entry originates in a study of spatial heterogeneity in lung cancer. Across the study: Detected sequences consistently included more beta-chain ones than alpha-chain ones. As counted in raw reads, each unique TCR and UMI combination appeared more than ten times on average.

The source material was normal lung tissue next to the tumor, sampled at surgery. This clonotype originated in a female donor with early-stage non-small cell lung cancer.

CDR3 DNA: TGTGCCAGCAGTTGGACTAGCGGGGGCACAGATACGCAGTATTTT. This codes for CASSWTSGGTDTQYF. The V call is TRBV12-3 or TRBV12-4, the J call TRBJ2-3, with TRBD2 matching over 12 bases. The CDR3 consists of 15 residues. The V segment lost 4 bases and the J segment 1 base; nucleotides outside the gene matches: 0.